The 27 T cell receptor beta chains presented below share a single source sample, sequenced in a study of response to subunit inactivated influenza vaccine (dated by TCRdb to 2017 to 2018). Library preparation used RT-PCR. Data came from an Illumina HiSeq 2500. TCRdb itself trimmed the public reads at Q25 with fastp, ran MiXCR and retained productive beta chains. CDR3 protein sequences are deduplicated, and each keeps its most common genes and DNA. A total of 500,000 to 700,000 distinct CDR3 sequences appear in this sample, approximately 22% of them only once. The ten most abundant clones make up 2.5% to 3% of the sample. These records were also assigned to another study, of T cells expressing NK-cell markers. The second study's authors report: 5'RACE template switching, by which a universal primer site and unique molecular identifiers were added, was used to make TCR beta cDNA libraries.

Specimen: CD4+ T cells sorted from PBMCs, collected less than 13 days after vaccination. These receptors all stem from a man between 45 and 60 years old who received an inactivated influenza vaccine. Donor details come from another sample of the same person, matched by shared clones.

In its sample, this clonotype was seen many times. The chain uses TRBV10-3 and TRBJ2-7; unclear D gene. The V gene lost 4 bases and the J gene lost 0 bases, with 1 base spanning the gap. CDR1 and CDR2 (germline): ENHRY, SYGVKD. The CDR3 totals 11 residues. The CDR3 region is CAISGSYEQYF. In DNA, the CDR3 is TGTGCCATCAGTGGCTCCTACGAGCAGTACTTC.

The V call is TRBV4-2, the J call TRBJ2-3, with 14 positions matching TRBD2. The germline gives CDR1 LGHNA, CDR2 YNFKEQ. J lost 3 bases, V lost 0 bases, and 8 bases had no gene match. The CDR3 length is 19 residues. The CDR3 reads CASSQDFGTSGSRTDTQYF. The CDR3 DNA sequence: TGTGCCAGCAGCCAAGATTTCGGGACTAGCGGGAGCCGAACAGATACGCAGTATTTT.

The chain combines TRBV6-5 with TRBJ2-7; TRBD2 matches 14 bases. The junction had 6 bases not matched to a gene; V was cut back by 1 base and J by 1 base. Germline V gene sequence: CDR1 MNHEY, CDR2 SVGAGI. The CDR3 is made up of 18 amino acids. The CDR3 DNA follows: TGTGCCAGCAGTTACTTCCCGGGACTAGCGGGGGAGTCCTACGAGCAGTACTTC. Protein: CASSYFPGLAGESYEQYF.

V gene TRBV9 combines with J gene TRBJ2-1, with 7 bases lining up with TRBD2. The CDR3 sequence is 16 residues long. Per the germline V gene, CDR1 is SGDLS and CDR2 is YYNGEE. Trimming took 0 bases from V and 3 from J; bases not matched to a gene: 6. For the CDR3, the DNA is TGTGCCAGCAGCGTAGTCTGGGAGGGCCACTACAATGAGCAGTTCTTC. It encodes CASSVVWEGHYNEQFF.

The CDR3 DNA follows: TGCGCCAGCAGCTTGGCCGGCGGGGAAGCTTTCTTT. Translation gives CASSLAGGEAFF. This chain joins TRBV5-1 and TRBJ1-1; D not certain. The V gene lost 0 bases and the J gene lost 8 bases, with 8 bases spanning the gap. The CDR3 loop spans 12 amino acids. Germline CDR1 and CDR2: SGHRS and YFSETQ. The full variable domain, rest sourced from reference TRBV5-1 and TRBJ1-1, is KAGVTQTPRYLIKTRGQQVTLSCSPISGHRSVSWYQQTPGQGLQFLFEYFSETQRNKGNFPGRFSGRQFSNSRSEMNVSTLELGDSALYLCASSLAGGEAFFGQGTRLTVV.

This clonotype was picked up a small number of times. In DNA form, the CDR3 reads TGTGCCAGCAGCTTGGCGGGGAGGTTCACTGGAAACACCATATATTTT. Residues: CASSLAGRFTGNTIYF. The rearrangement joins TRBV7-2 to TRBJ1-3; no clear D. The germline gives CDR1 SGHTA, CDR2 FQGNSA. The CDR3 loop spans 16 amino acids. V lost 3 bases and J lost 2, with 14 bases in between. The full variable domain, completed using reference TRBV7-2 and TRBJ1-3, is GAGVSQSPSNKVTEKGKDVELRCDPISGHTALYWYRQSLGQGLEFLIYFQGNSAPDKSGLPSDRFSAERTGGSVSTLTIQRTQQEDSAVYLCASSLAGRFTGNTIYFGEGSWLTVV.

This clonotype was detected only a few times. The rearrangement links TRBV24-1 to TRBJ2-2; D is unresolved. The germline V and J ends were trimmed by 5 bases and 7 bases, with 13 bases remaining between them. The CDR3 has 14 amino acids. Per the germline V gene, CDR1 is KGHDR and CDR2 is SFDVKD. The CDR3 loop reads CATSAAVPYGELFF. The CDR3 region has the DNA TGTGCCACCAGTGCGGCGGTGCCGTACGGGGAGCTGTTTTTT.

The rearrangement joins TRBV28 to TRBJ2-7; D not resolved. V lost 3 bases to trimming and J lost 0 bases, with 6 bases between them. Per the germline V gene, CDR1 is MDHEN and CDR2 is SYDVKM. This CDR3 region has 13 residues. CDR3 in DNA: TGTGCCAGCAGTTTGCACAGCTCCTACGAGCAGTACTTC. This gives the protein CASSLHSSYEQYF.

The chain has TRBV20-1 and TRBJ2-1, with 9 positions matching TRBD2. The CDR3 covers 14 residues. V shed 6 bases and J 10 bases; nucleotides not matched to a gene: 13. Per the germline V gene, CDR1 is DFQATT and CDR2 is SNEGSKA (reference sequence). The CDR3, as DNA: TGCAGTGCCCCCACATCTAGCGGGGCCTCGGAGCAGTTCTTC. Amino acid sequence: CSAPTSSGASEQFF.

This chain connects TRBV12-3 or TRBV12-4 to TRBJ1-2; D is unclear. The V and J ends lost 1 base and 13 bases respectively, with 16 bases between them. The CDR3 runs to 13 residues. The CDR3 region has the DNA TGTGCCAGCAGTTTAGGGATCTCACCTCGGGCCACCTTC. Protein: CASSLGISPRATF.

In this sample, this clonotype turned up many times. This chain uses TRBV20-1 with TRBJ2-5; TRBD1 matches at 9 bases. CDR3 length: 16 residues. V lost 0 bases, J lost 5 bases, and 10 bases stayed unmatched. CDR1 and CDR2 (germline): DFQATT, SNEGSKA (reference sequence). In DNA form, the CDR3 reads TGCAGTGCTAGAGATAGTAGGTTTGGGACAGGGGAGACCCAGTACTTC. Protein product: CSARDSRFGTGETQYF.

This chain connects TRBV10-3 to TRBJ2-1; maybe TRBD1 (6 bases). Germline assignment: CDR1 ENHRY and CDR2 SYGVKD. CDR3 length: 17 amino acids. V lost 6 bases to trimming and J lost 9 bases, with 27 bases between them. Written as DNA, the CDR3 is TGTGCCATCAGCACACCCGGACAGCTGGGGTTACGGGGTGAGCAGTTCTTC. This sequence encodes CAISTPGQLGLRGEQFF.

A word on this clonotype: Since a much larger clone is just one base distant, this may be a read error. The chain has TRBV6-4 and TRBJ2-5; D is undetermined. The germline V and J ends were trimmed by 3 bases and 6 bases, with 20 bases remaining between them. Germline V gene data show CDR1 as MRHNA and CDR2 as SNTAGT. The length of the CDR3 is 16 residues. CDR3 protein: CASSERVRKSPKTQYF. In DNA, the CDR3 is TGTGCCAGCAGTGAAAGGGTCCGAAAAAGCCCCAAGACCCAGTACTTC.

The chain recombines TRBV7-9 with TRBJ1-4; no reliable D call. The germline V and J ends were trimmed by 1 base and 0 bases, with 9 bases remaining between them. The CDR3 runs 16 residues. CDR1 and CDR2 from the germline V gene are SEHNR and FQNEAQ (reference sequence). CDR3: CASSLGAGATNEKLFF. The CDR3 DNA follows: TGTGCCAGCAGCTTAGGTGCCGGGGCAACTAATGAAAAACTGTTTTTT. Supplemented by reference TRBV7-9 and TRBJ1-4, the full variable domain reads DTGVSQNPRHKITKRGQNVTFRCDPISEHNRLYWYRQTLGQGPEFLTYFQNEAQLEKSRLLSDRFSAERPKGSFSTLEIQRTEQGDSAMYLCASSLGAGATNEKLFFGSGTQLSVL.

This clonotype showed up just a few times. The chain combines TRBV3-1 with TRBJ2-3; TRBD1 matches 7 bases. V trimming: 6 bases; J trimming: 2 bases; junction bases outside the gene matches: 8. The CDR3 loop spans 15 amino acids. Germline V CDR1 and CDR2: LGHDT, YNNKEL (reference sequence). The CDR3 DNA is TGTGCCAGCAGTCGGACAGGACACCCCACAGATACGCAGTATTTT. Its protein is CASSRTGHPTDTQYF.

The chain is built from TRBV11-2 and TRBJ2-5, with 8 nucleotides matching TRBD1. Germline V gene data show CDR1 as SGHAT and CDR2 as FQNNGV. V lost 5 bases to trimming and J lost 7 bases; unmatched junction nucleotides: 18. The length of the CDR3 is 17 residues. CDR3 protein: CASSTLRGQGWYGTQYF. CDR3 in DNA: TGTGCCAGCAGCACATTACGCGGACAGGGATGGTACGGGACCCAGTACTTC.

The chain joins TRBV12-3 or TRBV12-4 to TRBJ2-1; 7 nucleotides match TRBD2. V shed 6 bases, J shed 6 bases, and the junction held 11 bases outside the gene matches. The CDR3 runs 15 residues. The DNA of the CDR3 is TGTGCCAGCAGCCTCCTAGCGGAACAGGTCAATGAGCAGTTCTTC. Amino acid sequence: CASSLLAEQVNEQFF.

A few counts support this clonotype. CDR3 protein: CASSDTSGGLNEQFF. The CDR3 DNA reads TGCGCCAGCAGCGATACTAGCGGGGGGCTCAATGAGCAGTTCTTC. The chain combines TRBV5-1 with TRBJ2-1; 12 bases are shared with TRBD2. The junction had 5 bases not matched to a gene; V was cut back by 4 bases and J by 6 bases. The CDR3 consists of 15 residues. Germline lookup yields CDR1 SGHRS and CDR2 YFSETQ.

The chain is built from TRBV10-3 and TRBJ2-5; D not resolved. Germline CDR1 is ENHRY and CDR2 is SYGVKD. The CDR3 extends over 12 amino acids. Trimming removed 10 bases from V and 0 bases from J, with 9 bases in between. Written as DNA, the CDR3 is TGTGCCACCGCACGGGACCAAGAGACCCAGTACTTC. Protein sequence: CATARDQETQYF.

This clonotype turned up a few times. V gene TRBV18 combines with J gene TRBJ2-7, with TRBD1 matching over 7 bases. The CDR3 consists of 15 residues. Per germline, CDR1 KGHSH and CDR2 LQKENI. The trim removed 5 bases at V and 0 bases at J, leaving 7 bases unmatched. This CDR3 reads CASSTDRDYSYEQYF. The CDR3 DNA follows: TGTGCCAGCTCAACTGACAGGGATTACTCCTACGAGCAGTACTTC.

The chain recombines TRBV2 with TRBJ2-2; a possible D gene is TRBD2 (5 bases). CDR3 size: 16 residues. Germline V gene lookup returns CDR1 SNHLY and CDR2 FYNNEI. Trimming cost V 5 bases and J 0 bases, with 13 bases left between them. The CDR3 DNA sequence: TGTGCCAGCAGTTTCCGGAGGACCACGAACACCGGGGAGCTGTTTTTT. Residues: CASSFRRTTNTGELFF.

The genes are TRBV3-1 and TRBJ2-4, with 7 positions matching TRBD2. Germline trimming cut 1 base from V and 7 bases from J; bases unmatched to any gene: 4. CDR1 is LGHDT and CDR2 is YNNKEL in the germline V gene (reference sequence). The CDR3 contains 14 residues. CDR3 region: CASSQAGRRNIQYF. In nucleotides, the CDR3 is TGTGCCAGCAGCCAAGCCGGGAGGCGGAACATTCAGTACTTC. The full variable domain, its missing parts supplied by reference TRBV3-1 and TRBJ2-4, is DTAVSQTPKYLVTQMGNDKSIKCEQNLGHDTMYWYKQDSKKFLKIMFSYNNKELIINETVPNRFSPKSPDKAHLNLHINSLELGDSAVYFCASSQAGRRNIQYFGAGTRLSVL.

This clonotype was detected only a few times. The genes are TRBV2 and TRBJ2-3; D gene unclear. Between the trimmed V and J ends, which lost 4 bases and 6 bases, there was a span of 11 bases. CDR1 and CDR2 from the germline V gene are SNHLY and FYNNEI. The CDR3 is 13 amino acids. DNA of the CDR3: TGTGCCAGCAGTGCTGAAGGTCTTGATACGCAGTATTTT. Translated, it gives CASSAEGLDTQYF.

The J gene is TRBJ1-6, the V gene TRBV25-1, with a weak D call TRBD1 (5 bases). The CDR3 covers 13 residues. Germline V gene lookup returns CDR1 MGHDK and CDR2 SYGVNS. Trimming took off 4 bases at V and 10 bases at J, with 11 bases between the two ends. The CDR3 coding sequence is TGTGCCAGCAGTGTTAGGGGACGGTCACCCCTCCACTTT. Its protein is CASSVRGRSPLHF.

The chain has TRBV20-1 and TRBJ1-4; D not resolved. V dropped 0 bases and J dropped 3 bases, with 11 bases sitting between them. The CDR3 has 15 residues. The V gene's germline CDR1 is DFQATT and CDR2 SNEGSKA (reference sequence). The CDR3, as DNA: TGCAGTGCTAGAGATCAAGCGGCGGCTAATGAAAAACTGTTTTTT. Translating it yields CSARDQAAANEKLFF.

The chain employs TRBV10-3 and TRBJ2-7; D might be TRBD1 or TRBD2, each matching 5 bases. The CDR3 covers 13 residues. Germline CDR1 reads ENHRY; CDR2 reads SYGVKD. V was trimmed by 7 bases and J by 0 bases, leaving 10 bases between them. The CDR3 is CAITGDPSYEQYF. The CDR3 region has the DNA TGTGCCATCACCGGGGACCCCTCCTACGAGCAGTACTTC.

The CDR3: CAWSDLARQETQYF. The CDR3 DNA reads TGTGCCTGGAGTGATCTAGCGAGGCAAGAGACCCAGTACTTC. The V and J genes are TRBV30 and TRBJ2-5; weak D call: TRBD2 (6 bases). The V end was cut by 1 base, the J end by 2 bases, with 11 bases between. CDR3 length: 14 amino acids. Germline CDR1 GTSNPN, CDR2 SVGIG (reference sequence).